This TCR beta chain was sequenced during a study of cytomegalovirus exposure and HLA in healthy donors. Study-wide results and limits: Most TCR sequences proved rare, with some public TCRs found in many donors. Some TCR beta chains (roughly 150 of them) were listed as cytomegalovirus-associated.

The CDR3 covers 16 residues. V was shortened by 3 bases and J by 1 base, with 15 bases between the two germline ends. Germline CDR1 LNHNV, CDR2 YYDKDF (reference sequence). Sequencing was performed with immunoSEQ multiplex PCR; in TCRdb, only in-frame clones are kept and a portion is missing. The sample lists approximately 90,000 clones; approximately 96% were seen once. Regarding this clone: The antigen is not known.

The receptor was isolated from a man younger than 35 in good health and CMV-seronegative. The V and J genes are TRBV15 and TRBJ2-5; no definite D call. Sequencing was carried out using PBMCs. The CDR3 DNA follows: TGTGCCACCAGCAGGTCTCGACTGATTACCCAAGAGACCCAGTACTTC. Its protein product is CATSRSRLITQETQYF.